One and the same sample provided the 16 T cell receptor beta chains below, sequenced in a study of blood T cell repertoires in COVID-19. Only in-frame clones appear in the TCRdb table, and some are missing; sequencing was by immunoSEQ multiplex PCR. The sample contains more than 85,000 clones, roughly 80% of which appear only once. The source material was peripheral blood. Receptor source: a woman aged 70 to 79 with acute or convalescent COVID-19.

V is TRBV19 and J is TRBJ1-1; no clear D gene. Germline V lookup: CDR1 LNHDA, CDR2 SQIVND (reference sequence). The CDR3 covers 11 residues. V shed 7 bases and J shed 6 bases, with 9 bases lying between them. Here the CDR3 DNA reads TGTGCCAGTACCACGGGAGCTGAAGCTTTCTTT. Encoded protein: CASTTGAEAFF. The full variable domain, in which reference TRBV19 and TRBJ1-1 provide the parts outside the CDR3, is DGGITQSPKYLFRKEGQNVTLSCEQNLNHDAMYWYRQDPGQGLRLIYYSQIVNDFQKGDIAEGYSVSREKKESFPLTVTSAQKNPTAFYLCASTTGAEAFFGQGTRLTVV.

The chain uses TRBV7-9 and TRBJ2-6, with unresolved D. CDR1 is SEHNR, CDR2 FQNEAQ, per germline (reference sequence). This CDR3 is 14 amino acids long. V shed 5 bases and J shed 0 bases, with 5 bases lying between them. CDR3 sequence: CASSTGSGANVLTF. The CDR3 DNA is TGTGCCAGCAGCACGGGCTCTGGGGCCAACGTCCTGACTTTC.

The CDR3 is CASSQDHRHYEQYF. The CDR3 DNA sequence: TGCGCCAGCAGCCAAGATCACAGACACTACGAGCAGTACTTC. The chain carries TRBV4-3 and TRBJ2-7; no reliable D call. The CDR3 length is 14 residues. Germline CDR1 and CDR2: LGHNA and YSLEER. Trimming pared 0 bases from V and 3 bases from J, leaving 9 bases between.

CDR3 bases: TGCGCCAGCAGCAGAACGGGACTGCCGGACCGGGAGCTGTTTTTT. Its protein is CASSRTGLPDRELFF. The chain carries TRBV5-1 and TRBJ2-2; possible D gene TRBD2, 6 bases. Germline CDR1 and CDR2: SGHRS and YFSETQ. CDR3 length: 15 amino acids. V shed 4 bases and J shed 9 bases, with 19 bases lying between them. The variable domain in full, with the rest retrieved from reference TRBV5-1 and TRBJ2-2, is KAGVTQTPRYLIKTRGQQVTLSCSPISGHRSVSWYQQTPGQGLQFLFEYFSETQRNKGNFPGRFSGRQFSNSRSEMNVSTLELGDSALYLCASSRTGLPDRELFFGEGSRLTVL.

CDR3: CASSVQGNEGTEAFF. The CDR3 DNA reads TGTGCCAGCAGTGTACAGGGGAATGAGGGCACTGAAGCTTTCTTT. The rearrangement uses TRBV2 and TRBJ1-1; 7 positions match TRBD1. Looked up from germline, CDR1 is SNHLY and CDR2 is FYNNEI. The CDR3 is made up of 15 amino acids. V gave up 4 bases and J gave up 4 bases; unmatched junction bases: 9.

This clone has a handful of counts. The chain is built from TRBV19 and TRBJ2-3; 9 bases line up with TRBD2. This CDR3 region has 15 residues. V gave up 3 bases and J gave up 2 bases; unmatched junction bases: 3. Germline lookup yields CDR1 LNHDA and CDR2 SQIVND (reference sequence). The CDR3 reads CASSISGGTTDTQYF. Here the CDR3 DNA reads TGTGCCAGTAGTATTAGCGGGGGAACCACAGATACGCAGTATTTT.

The V gene is TRBV9, the J gene TRBJ1-2; D is ambiguous. This CDR3 is 13 amino acids long. Trimming left V 0 bases short and J 1 base short, with 4 bases between. The germline V gene encodes CDR1 SGDLS and CDR2 YYNGEE. CDR3 sequence (DNA): TGTGCCAGCAGCGTAGATAGTAACTATGGCTACACCTTC. Residues: CASSVDSNYGYTF.

The chain carries TRBV4-1 and TRBJ2-2, with no clear D. Germline-derived CDR1 and CDR2 are MGHRA and YSYEKL. The CDR3 length is 13 residues. Trimming removed 2 bases at V and 9 bases at J, with 10 bases between. The CDR3 DNA reads TGCGCCAGCAGCCAATACGGTGGTCGGGAGCTGTTTTTT. This sequence encodes CASSQYGGRELFF.

Only a few counts were recorded for this clone. This rearrangement joins TRBV7-2 to TRBJ1-5; 9 bases are a match to TRBD1. Germline assignment: CDR1 SGHTA and CDR2 FQGNSA. This CDR3 has 15 amino acids. V trimming: 1 base; J trimming: 2 bases; junction bases outside the gene matches: 0. In DNA, the CDR3 is TGTGCCAGCAGCTTAGGGACAGGGGGCAATCAGCCCCAGCATTTT. Protein: CASSLGTGGNQPQHF.

This rearrangement joins TRBV7-8 to TRBJ2-1, with D uncertain. The germline V and J ends were trimmed by 1 base and 0 bases, with 10 bases remaining between them. The CDR3 extends over 16 amino acids. The germline V gene encodes CDR1 SGHVS and CDR2 FQNEAQ. CDR3 sequence (DNA): TGTGCCAGCAGCTTAGTTTACAGAAGCTCCTACAATGAGCAGTTCTTC. Translation gives CASSLVYRSSYNEQFF.

V and J are TRBV6-1 and TRBJ1-1, with 10 bases lining up with TRBD1. The V segment lost 0 bases and the J segment 5 bases; nucleotides outside the gene matches: 6. The CDR3 length is 16 residues. Germline V gene sequence: CDR1 MNHNS, CDR2 SASEGT. The CDR3 DNA is TGTGCCAGCAGTGAAGCGGGACAGGGGAAAGGTACTGAAGCTTTCTTT. It specifies CASSEAGQGKGTEAFF.

This clone was seen repeatedly, ten times or more. The rearrangement links TRBV7-9 to TRBJ1-1; 10 nucleotides line up with TRBD1. V lost 5 bases and J lost 6; bases outside the gene matches: 6. The CDR3 length is 14 residues. The germline CDR1 and CDR2 sequences are SEHNR and FQNEAQ (reference sequence). The CDR3 nucleotides read TGTGCCAGCAGCGCGGGACAGGGGATCGCTGAAGCTTTCTTT. It codes for CASSAGQGIAEAFF.

CDR3 nucleotide sequence: TGCGCCAGCAGCCCGACTAGCGGGTCATCGCGAATAGAGCAGTTCTTC. Translated, it gives CASSPTSGSSRIEQFF. V is TRBV5-1 and J is TRBJ2-1; 10 bases align to TRBD2. The CDR3 sequence is 16 residues long. Germline V gives CDR1 SGHRS, CDR2 YFSETQ. J was trimmed by 10 bases and V by 4 bases; bases with no gene match: 14.

The chain carries TRBV7-9 and TRBJ2-7; D is unresolved. This CDR3 contains 17 residues. The V gene lost 0 bases and the J gene lost 4 bases, with 19 bases spanning the gap. Germline values: CDR1 SEHNR, CDR2 FQNEAQ (reference sequence). The CDR3 DNA is TGTGCCAGCAGCTTAGCGTCTCCTGGGCCCCAAAAGTACGAGCAGTACTTC. Translated, it gives CASSLASPGPQKYEQYF.

For this clone: At one end, the junction sequence differs from germline, possibly due to a read error. The chain recombines TRBV3-1 (or the pseudogene TRBV3-2) with TRBJ2-7; D possibly corresponds to TRBD2 (6 bases). The germline V gene encodes CDR1 LGHDT and CDR2 YNNKEL (reference sequence). CDR3 length equals 13 residues. CDR3 sequence reads: CASSQRVWASVSF. CDR3 DNA: TGTGCCAGCAGCCAAAGGGTGTGGGCTAGCGTCTCGTTC.

The V call is TRBV10-2, the J call TRBJ2-7; 7 bases are shared with TRBD2. The V gene end was trimmed by 4 bases and the J gene end by 7 bases; junction bases not matched to a gene: 1. CDR3 length equals 11 residues. The V gene's germline CDR1 is WSHSY and CDR2 SAAADI. CDR3 amino acids: CASSGGGEQYF. The CDR3 DNA is TGCGCCAGCAGTGGCGGGGGAGAGCAGTACTTC.